Below are 24 T cell receptor beta chains sequenced from a single sample in a study of T cells after yellow fever vaccination. Each CDR3 protein is one row after TCRdb ran MiXCR on the 5' RACE reads. The table records approximately 510,000 distinct CDR3 sequences, 20% to 25% of them present only once. Specimen: PBMCs, collected roughly 20 days after the first yellow fever vaccination. All receptors derive from a man aged 18 to 29 who received the YFV17D yellow fever vaccine.

CDR3 sequence (DNA): TGTGCCAGCAGTTACTCAGAAGGACAGGGCGAGCAGTACGTC. Translating gives CASSYSEGQGEQYV. The rearrangement links TRBV6-2 or TRBV6-3 to TRBJ2-7; TRBD1 aligns across 8 bases. V gave up 0 bases and J gave up 6 bases; unmatched junction bases: 4. This CDR3 is built from 14 residues. Germline V gene sequence: CDR1 MNHEY, CDR2 SVGEGT.

This clonotype was counted between two and nine times. This chain links TRBV12-3 or TRBV12-4 with TRBJ1-1; 11 bases match TRBD1. V dropped 6 bases and J dropped 1; count of bases not matched to a gene: 7. This CDR3 spans 16 amino acids. CDR3 residues: CASRASGTGGNTEAFF. The DNA of the CDR3 is TGTGCCAGCAGGGCCTCCGGGACAGGGGGGAACACTGAAGCTTTCTTT.

This clonotype has only a few counts. The chain employs TRBV27 and TRBJ2-6; D is perhaps TRBD1 (6 bases). V shed 8 bases and J shed 2 bases, with 22 bases lying between them. In germline, CDR1 is MNHEY, CDR2 SMNVEV (reference sequence). This CDR3 region has 18 residues. CDR3 nucleotides: TGTGCCAGCTCCCCTCGGACAGCAACCTTAACTGGGGCCAACGTCCTGACTTTC. It encodes CASSPRTATLTGANVLTF.

This clonotype was seen more than once but under ten times. This chain connects TRBV5-1 to TRBJ1-1, with 12 bases that match TRBD1. J gave up 0 bases and V 4 bases, and 4 bases lay outside the gene matches. The CDR3 is made up of 16 amino acids. Germline loops: CDR1 SGHRS, CDR2 YFSETQ. CDR3 protein: CASSHGTGGMNTEAFF. CDR3 nucleotides: TGCGCCAGCAGCCACGGGACAGGGGGCATGAACACTGAAGCTTTCTTT. The complete variable domain, with remaining parts taken from reference TRBV5-1 and TRBJ1-1, reads KAGVTQTPRYLIKTRGQQVTLSCSPISGHRSVSWYQQTPGQGLQFLFEYFSETQRNKGNFPGRFSGRQFSNSRSEMNVSTLELGDSALYLCASSHGTGGMNTEAFFGQGTRLTVV.

V is TRBV7-2 and J is TRBJ1-5, with 9 bases aligning to TRBD1. V lost 2 bases and J lost 6; bases outside the gene matches: 5. The CDR3 runs 15 residues. Germline V CDR1 and CDR2: SGHTA, FQGNSA. The CDR3 nucleotides are TGTGCCAGCAGCTTATTTGGACAGGGGATTCAGCCCCAGCATTTT. As protein: CASSLFGQGIQPQHF.

J is TRBJ2-7 and V is TRBV18, with 8 bases that match TRBD1. The length of the CDR3 is 13 residues. V was pared by 6 bases and J by 7 bases, with 8 bases of the junction left unmatched. Germline CDR1 KGHSH, CDR2 LQKENI. In DNA form, the CDR3 reads TGTGCCAGCTCCCTGGACAGGGCAGGGGAGCAGTACGTC. As protein: CASSLDRAGEQYV.

The gene calls are TRBV5-6 and TRBJ1-5; D unclear. CDR1 and CDR2 from the germline V gene are SGHDT and YYEEEE. The CDR3 has 12 amino acids. Trimming left V 0 bases short and J 5 bases short, with 3 bases between. Here the CDR3 reads CASSLGYQPQHF. DNA of the CDR3: TGTGCCAGCAGCTTGGGTTATCAGCCCCAGCATTTT.

The V and J genes are TRBV24-1 and TRBJ1-1; possibly TRBD1 for D (5 bases). CDR3 length: 12 amino acids. CDR1 is KGHDR and CDR2 is SFDVKD in the germline V gene. Trimming took off 3 bases at V and 10 bases at J, with 11 bases between the two ends. DNA of the CDR3: TGTGCCACCAGTGATCTCCAGGGTGGAGCTTTCTTT. It yields the protein CATSDLQGGAFF.

J is TRBJ2-2 and V is TRBV7-8, with a possible D match to TRBD2 (6 bases). With 4 bases removed from V and 1 base from J, the gap between germline ends came to 13 bases. The germline V gene has CDR1 SGHVS and CDR2 FQNEAQ. This CDR3 comprises 16 residues. CDR3 nucleotides: TGTGCCAGCAGCTCCCAGGAGGGGCTGAACACCGGGGAGCTGTTTTTT. Residues: CASSSQEGLNTGELFF.

This clonotype came up a few times. The J gene is TRBJ2-3, the V gene TRBV28; unclear D gene. Germline V CDR1 and CDR2: MDHEN, SYDVKM. The ends were cut back, 5 bases at V and 3 bases at J, with 24 bases in the middle. The CDR3 is made up of 18 amino acids. CDR3 nucleotide sequence: TGTGCCAGCAGTATTTTACGGTTCGACACGGACCTTACAGATACGCAGTATTTT. Protein: CASSILRFDTDLTDTQYF.

This chain links TRBV6-2 or TRBV6-3 with TRBJ2-5; TRBD2 aligns across 7 bases. Trimming took 2 bases from V and 5 from J; bases not matched to a gene: 8. In germline, CDR1 is MNHEY, CDR2 SVGEGT. The CDR3 spans 15 residues. CDR3: CASSYEGRARETQYF. In nucleotides, the CDR3 is TGTGCCAGCAGTTACGAGGGGAGGGCCCGGGAGACCCAGTACTTC.

In this sample, this clonotype turned up many times. This chain links TRBV20-1 with TRBJ2-5; 7 positions agree with TRBD1. Germline CDR1 reads DFQATT; CDR2 reads SNEGSKA (reference sequence). This CDR3 spans 14 amino acids. Trimming took 5 bases from V and 2 from J; bases not matched to a gene: 8. In nucleotides, the CDR3 is TGCAGTGCTCGACCTCGGACAGGACAAGAGACCCAGTACTTC. This encodes CSARPRTGQETQYF.

This clonotype was observed a handful of times. The chain joins TRBV28 to TRBJ2-7; 10 bases fit TRBD2. After removal of 4 bases from V and 0 bases from J, the junction contained 3 bases not matched to a gene. Germline CDR1 and CDR2: MDHEN and SYDVKM. The CDR3 is made up of 15 amino acids. As DNA, the CDR3 is TGTGCCAGCAGTTATAGCGGGGGGCCCTCCTACGAGCAGTACTTC. Its protein is CASSYSGGPSYEQYF. Full variable domain (missing parts from reference TRBV28 and TRBJ2-7): DVKVTQSSRYLVKRTGEKVFLECVQDMDHENMFWYRQDPGLGLRLIYFSYDVKMKEKGDIPEGYSVSREKKERFSLILESASTNQTSMYLCASSYSGGPSYEQYFGPGTRLTVT.

This clonotype turned up a few times. The chain combines TRBV3-1 with TRBJ2-2, with D possibly matching TRBD2 (6 bases). CDR1 and CDR2 (germline): LGHDT, YNNKEL (reference sequence). With 2 bases removed from V and 3 bases from J, the gap between germline ends came to 10 bases. This CDR3 is 15 amino acids long. CDR3 sequence (DNA): TGTGCCAGCAGCCAATCCGGGGGATACACCGGGGAGCTGTTTTTT. This encodes CASSQSGGYTGELFF.

This clonotype came up a few times. V gene TRBV7-9 combines with J gene TRBJ1-6; no clear D. Germline assignment: CDR1 SEHNR and CDR2 FQNEAQ (reference sequence). V was trimmed by 1 base and J by 14 bases, leaving 12 bases between them. The CDR3 is 13 residues long. The CDR3 DNA sequence: TGTGCCAGCAGCTTAGGATACCCGGCGGCCCTCCACTTT. It codes for CASSLGYPAALHF.

CDR3 bases: TGCGCCAGCGCAGGGTGGGGTAATCAGGAGACCCAGTACTTC. It encodes CASAGWGNQETQYF. The V gene is TRBV5-1, the J gene TRBJ2-5, with D perhaps matching TRBD1 (5 bases). Germline V gene sequence: CDR1 SGHRS, CDR2 YFSETQ. With 7 bases removed from V and 5 bases from J, the gap between germline ends came to 18 bases. The CDR3 has 14 residues.

This clonotype was recorded at least ten times. The CDR3 spells CASSLETGTGEKQFF. The CDR3 DNA follows: TGTGCCAGCAGCTTAGAAACCGGGACAGGGGAGAAGCAGTTCTTC. The J gene is TRBJ2-1, the V gene TRBV13, with 10 positions matching TRBD1. With 1 base clipped from V and 11 bases from J, the junction kept 8 bases outside the gene matches. CDR1 and CDR2 (germline): PRHDT, FYEKMQ (reference sequence). The CDR3 totals 15 residues.

This clonotype was observed a few times. The V gene is TRBV28, the J gene TRBJ2-7; TRBD2 aligns across 11 bases. With 2 bases clipped from V and 4 bases from J, the junction kept 4 bases outside the gene matches. This CDR3 is 15 amino acids long. Germline-derived CDR1 and CDR2 are MDHEN and SYDVKM. The CDR3 DNA reads as TGTGCCAGCAGTTTACGGCTAGCGGGGGGATACGAGCAGTACGTC. It is translated as CASSLRLAGGYEQYV.

The genes are TRBV5-1 and TRBJ2-2, with 7 bases identical to TRBD2. The CDR3 totals 15 residues. CDR1 is SGHRS and CDR2 is YFSETQ in the germline V gene. V lost 8 bases, J lost 1 base, and 8 bases stayed unmatched. CDR3 amino acids: CASNLAALNTGELFF. CDR3 coding DNA: TGCGCCAGTAATCTAGCGGCCTTGAACACCGGGGAGCTGTTTTTT.

This sequence joins TRBV11-1 and TRBJ2-5; 8 nucleotides agree with TRBD1. CDR1 and CDR2 (germline): SGHAT, FQDESV (reference sequence). The CDR3 runs to 16 residues. V dropped 5 bases and J dropped 5; count of bases not matched to a gene: 13. DNA of the CDR3: TGTGCCAGCAGCCCTGAAGCTGGGACAGGATGGGAGACCCAGTACTTC. Its translation: CASSPEAGTGWETQYF.

V gene TRBV2 combines with J gene TRBJ2-2; a weak D match, TRBD1 (6 bases). The germline V and J ends were trimmed by 4 bases and 4 bases, with 10 bases remaining between them. This CDR3 region has 14 residues. Germline V gene data show CDR1 as SNHLY and CDR2 as FYNNEI. Written as DNA, the CDR3 is TGTGCCAGCAGTGGACGACAGGTCACCGGGGAGCTGTTTTTT. Translated, it gives CASSGRQVTGELFF.

The sample holds a few counts of this clonotype. The chain couples TRBV9 to TRBJ2-1; D is unresolved. The CDR3 spans 16 residues. Germline V lookup: CDR1 SGDLS, CDR2 YYNGEE. Trimming left V 0 bases short and J 0 bases short, with 10 bases between. The CDR3 is CASSVEGVPSYNEQFF. The CDR3 region has the DNA TGTGCCAGCAGCGTAGAGGGCGTACCCTCCTACAATGAGCAGTTCTTC.

The V gene is TRBV4-1, the J gene TRBJ2-7; no clear D. Germline values: CDR1 MGHRA, CDR2 YSYEKL. CDR3 length equals 13 residues. V was shortened by 1 base and J by 5 bases, with 9 bases between the two germline ends. The CDR3 DNA sequence: TGCGCCAGCAGCCAAGTAGGCCAGGACGAGCAGTACTTC. Protein product: CASSQVGQDEQYF.

This clonotype was seen ten or more times. This rearrangement joins TRBV7-9 to TRBJ1-4; D is ambiguous. Germline CDR1 is SEHNR and CDR2 is FQNEAQ (reference sequence). This CDR3 region has 15 residues. The V end lost 1 base, the J end lost 7 bases, and 13 bases lay between the germline ends. Here the CDR3 reads CASSLGGSWGEKLFF. CDR3 coding DNA: TGTGCCAGCAGCTTAGGAGGCTCCTGGGGTGAAAAACTGTTTTTT.